Listed below are T cell receptor beta chains from one sample, sequenced in a study of identical twins. One entry per CDR3 protein results from TCRdb running MiXCR on the 5' RACE reads. Of around 240,000 distinct CDR3 sequences in the sample, 10% were seen once. The specimen was memory T cells sorted from blood. These receptors all come from a man in his fifties in good health. The CDR3 runs from the conserved cysteine through the conserved F or W. A D gene is named only where the DNA matches it firmly. Only some rows state a clone size, as once, few, many or a class for expanded clones.

CDR3aa: CASSVGSAKNIQYF
CDR3nt: TGTGCCAGCAGCGTAGGTTCCGCCAAAAACATTCAGTACTTC
j_gene: TRBJ2-4
abundance: few
v_gene: TRBV9
d_gene: .

CDR3aa: CASSLEGTGNTYEQYF
CDR3nt: TGTGCCAGCAGCTTAGAGGGGACAGGGAATACCTACGAGCAGTACTTC
j_gene: TRBJ2-7
abundance: .
v_gene: TRBV7-2
d_gene: TRBD1

CDR3aa: CASSLGALMNTEAFF
CDR3nt: TGTGCCAGCAGCTTGGGCGCCCTCATGAACACTGAAGCTTTCTTT
j_gene: TRBJ1-1
abundance: many
v_gene: TRBV11-2
d_gene: .

CDR3aa: CSALGPNSGNTIYF
CDR3nt: TGCAGTGCCCTCGGACCGAACTCTGGAAACACCATATATTTT
j_gene: TRBJ1-3
abundance: many
v_gene: TRBV20-1
d_gene: .

CDR3aa: CSVEDEQYF
CDR3nt: TGCAGCGTTGAGGACGAGCAGTACTTC
j_gene: TRBJ2-7
abundance: many
v_gene: TRBV29-1
d_gene: .

CDR3aa: CASSLGMLAGDTGELFF
CDR3nt: TGTGCCAGCAGTTTAGGGATGCTAGCGGGTGACACCGGGGAGCTGTTTTTT
j_gene: TRBJ2-2
abundance: .
v_gene: TRBV27
d_gene: TRBD2

CDR3aa: CASGPLGRGYGYTF
CDR3nt: TGTGCCAGTGGACCCTTGGGACGTGGGTATGGCTACACCTTC
j_gene: TRBJ1-2
abundance: few
v_gene: TRBV27
d_gene: .

CDR3aa: CASSPGTIGVEQYF
CDR3nt: TGTGCCAGTAGTCCCGGGACGATCGGAGTGGAGCAGTACTTC
j_gene: TRBJ2-7
abundance: .
v_gene: TRBV19
d_gene: .

CDR3aa: CASSHVAGDPTGELFF
CDR3nt: TGCGCCAGCAGCCACGTAGCGGGGGACCCCACCGGGGAGCTGTTTTTT
j_gene: TRBJ2-2
abundance: .
v_gene: TRBV4-1
d_gene: TRBD2

CDR3aa: CASSFDVGGGYTF
CDR3nt: TGTGCCAGCAGTTTTGATGTGGGAGGTGGCTACACCTTC
j_gene: TRBJ1-2
abundance: many
v_gene: TRBV27
d_gene: .

CDR3aa: CASRNKLSQDTQYF
CDR3nt: TGTGCCAGCAGAAACAAGCTCTCGCAAGATACGCAGTATTTT
j_gene: TRBJ2-3
abundance: many
v_gene: TRBV7-8
d_gene: .

CDR3aa: CASSGRQGSDGYTF
CDR3nt: TGTGCCAGCAGTGGGCGACAGGGGAGCGATGGCTACACCTTC
j_gene: TRBJ1-2
abundance: many
v_gene: TRBV6-1
d_gene: TRBD1

CDR3aa: CASSPGDGSYEQYF
CDR3nt: TGTGCCAGCAGTCCGGGGGACGGCTCCTACGAGCAGTACTTC
j_gene: TRBJ2-7
abundance: many
v_gene: TRBV6-7
d_gene: .

CDR3aa: CSARIGDRGAFF
CDR3nt: TGCAGTGCTAGAATAGGGGACAGGGGAGCTTTCTTT
j_gene: TRBJ1-1
abundance: few
v_gene: TRBV20-1
d_gene: TRBD1

CDR3aa: CASSLVLAGGSSYNEQFF
CDR3nt: TGCGCCAGCAGCTTGGTACTAGCGGGAGGGAGCTCCTACAATGAGCAGTTCTTC
j_gene: TRBJ2-1
abundance: many
v_gene: TRBV5-1
d_gene: TRBD2

CDR3aa: CASSLVGGGAQETQYF
CDR3nt: TGTGCCAGCAGCTTAGTCGGCGGGGGGGCTCAAGAGACCCAGTACTTC
j_gene: TRBJ2-5
abundance: .
v_gene: TRBV7-2
d_gene: TRBD2